The 6 T cell receptor beta chains given below trace back to one sample, sequenced in a study of T cells after yellow fever vaccination. TCRdb reprocessed the 5' RACE reads via MiXCR and lists one record per CDR3 protein. The sample gives under 200,000 distinct CDR3 sequences, under 7.5% of which show up once; roughly 2.5% is in the top ten. The sample in question was CD4+ T cells sorted from PBMCs, obtained about 5 days after the first yellow fever vaccination. The source of these receptors is a man between 18 and 35 years old who received the YFV17D yellow fever vaccine.

This clonotype has ten or more counts. The V gene is TRBV7-2, the J gene TRBJ1-3; unclear D gene. The germline CDR1 and CDR2 sequences are SGHTA and FQGNSA. This CDR3 spans 11 amino acids. V lost 5 bases and J 10 bases, leaving 9 bases between the germline ends. Here the CDR3 reads CASSTGLTIYF. Here the CDR3 DNA reads TGTGCCAGCAGCACGGGTTTGACCATATATTTT.

J is TRBJ1-1 and V is TRBV28; 7 nucleotides align to TRBD1. The ends lost 7 bases at V and 5 bases at J; junction bases unmatched: 7. The CDR3 length is 13 residues. CDR1 and CDR2 from the germline V gene are MDHEN and SYDVKM. The CDR3 is CASNYRGRTEAFF. The CDR3 nucleotides are TGTGCCAGCAACTACAGGGGAAGGACTGAAGCTTTCTTT.

This sequence joins TRBV28 and TRBJ2-5; D is perhaps TRBD2 (6 bases). Germline CDR1 MDHEN, CDR2 SYDVKM. The CDR3 totals 13 residues. V lost 7 bases, J lost 7 bases, and 16 bases lay in between. This CDR3 is CASTPGEAATQYF. For the CDR3, the DNA is TGTGCCAGCACCCCGGGGGAGGCGGCGACCCAGTACTTC.

This clonotype was seen many times. The rearrangement joins TRBV10-2 to TRBJ1-5, with 9 bases matching TRBD1. The length of the CDR3 is 17 residues. The V and J ends lost 8 bases and 0 bases, in that order; junction bases with no gene match: 11. The germline V gene has CDR1 WSHSY and CDR2 SAAADI. The CDR3 here is CASASGTGTGSNQPQHF. CDR3 nucleotide sequence: TGCGCCAGCGCCTCCGGGACAGGGACTGGTAGCAATCAGCCCCAGCATTTT.

This clonotype has a count of ten or more. The chain uses TRBV20-1 and TRBJ1-1, with TRBD1 as a possible D gene (6 bases). V lost 1 base and J lost 2, with 11 bases in between. Germline V gene data show CDR1 as DFQATT and CDR2 as SNEGSKA (reference sequence). This CDR3 comprises 14 residues. The CDR3 sequence is CSARVGTTNTEAFF. The DNA of the CDR3 is TGCAGTGCTAGAGTCGGGACAACTAACACTGAAGCTTTCTTT.

This clonotype was seen repeatedly, ten times or more. The chain recombines TRBV20-1 with TRBJ1-2; possibly TRBD1 for D (5 bases). Germline V gene sequence: CDR1 DFQATT, CDR2 SNEGSKA (reference sequence). The CDR3 totals 12 residues. Trimming took 3 bases from V and 10 from J, leaving 15 bases between them. The CDR3 region has the DNA TGCAGTGCTAGTCCACAGGCATGGAACTACACCTTC. It translates to CSASPQAWNYTF.